One and the same sample provided the 5 T cell receptor beta chains below, sequenced in a study of T-cell memory formation after mild COVID-19. TCRdb re-analysed the 5' RACE reads in MiXCR, keeping a single row per CDR3 protein. The data hold about 410,000 distinct CDR3 sequences, with roughly 18% observed a single time. The sequenced sample was PBMCs or a T cell subset sorted from them (not recorded which). The origin of the receptors is a man aged 18 to 30 who had mild COVID-19 (a few samples of this study predate the infection). Cell type and time point are not known.

This clonotype was detected a few times. V usage is TRBV7-2 and J usage is TRBJ1-2, with TRBD1 matching over 7 bases. The germline V gene has CDR1 SGHTA and CDR2 FQGNSA. V trimming: 3 bases; J trimming: 4 bases; junction bases outside the gene matches: 5. The CDR3 is made up of 14 amino acids. CDR3 DNA: TGTGCCAGCAGCTTCGGGCACAGGGGCTATGGCTACACCTTC. Protein product: CASSFGHRGYGYTF.

The CDR3 coding sequence is TGTGCCGCCCCCCGACAGTACGAAAAACTGTTTTTT. Translated, it gives CAAPRQYEKLFF. This chain uses TRBV24-1 with TRBJ1-4; D is possibly TRBD1 (5 bases). Trimming cost V 12 bases and J 8 bases, with 15 bases left between them. The CDR3 sequence is 12 residues long. Germline CDR1 KGHDR, CDR2 SFDVKD.

The chain couples TRBV7-8 to TRBJ1-2; 9 bases line up with TRBD1. The CDR3 consists of 15 residues. CDR1 SGHVS and CDR2 FQNEAQ come from the germline V gene. V lost 6 bases to trimming and J lost 0 bases; unmatched junction nucleotides: 5. CDR3 bases: TGTGCCAGCAGACTAGGACAGGGGCCTAACTATGGCTACACCTTC. It specifies CASRLGQGPNYGYTF. The full variable domain, its missing parts supplied by reference TRBV7-8 and TRBJ1-2, is GAGVSQSPRYKVAKRGQDVALRCDPISGHVSLFWYQQALGQGPEFLTYFQNEAQLDKSGLPSDRFFAERPEGSVSTLKIQRTQQEDSAVYLCASRLGQGPNYGYTFGSGTRLTVV.

This clonotype has just a few counts. The V call is TRBV7-9, the J call TRBJ2-7; D perhaps matches TRBD1 (6 bases). The germline V gene encodes CDR1 SEHNR and CDR2 FQNEAQ (reference sequence). The V end was cut by 5 bases, the J end by 6 bases, with 20 bases between. This CDR3 is 15 amino acids long. The CDR3 is CASSPPGLGGREQYF. Written as DNA, the CDR3 is TGTGCCAGCAGCCCGCCGGGGCTAGGGGGTCGCGAGCAGTACTTC.

The V call is TRBV4-2, the J call TRBJ1-6; D not certain. The CDR3 totals 14 residues. Germline V gene sequence: CDR1 LGHNA, CDR2 YNFKEQ. Trimming stripped 1 base from V and 6 bases from J, with 7 bases between. DNA of the CDR3: TGTGCCAGCAGCCAAGGGTATAGTAATTCACCCCTCCACTTT. This sequence encodes CASSQGYSNSPLHF.